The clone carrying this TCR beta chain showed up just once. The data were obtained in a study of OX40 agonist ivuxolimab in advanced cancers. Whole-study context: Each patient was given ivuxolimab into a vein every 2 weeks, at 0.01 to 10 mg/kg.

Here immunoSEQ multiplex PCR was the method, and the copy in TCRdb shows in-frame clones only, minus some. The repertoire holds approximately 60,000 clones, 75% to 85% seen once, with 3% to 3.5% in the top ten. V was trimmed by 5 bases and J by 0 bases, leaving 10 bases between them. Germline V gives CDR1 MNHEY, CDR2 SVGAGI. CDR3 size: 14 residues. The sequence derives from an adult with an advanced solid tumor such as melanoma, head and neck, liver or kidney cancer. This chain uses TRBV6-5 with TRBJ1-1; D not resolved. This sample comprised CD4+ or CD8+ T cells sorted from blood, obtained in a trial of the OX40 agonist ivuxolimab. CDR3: CASSRTRMNTEAFF. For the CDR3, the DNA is TGTGCCAGCAGTAGAACAAGAATGAACACTGAAGCTTTCTTT.